The present T cell receptor beta chain was sequenced within a study of OX40 agonist ivuxolimab in advanced cancers. In the study overall: The study treated patients with ivuxolimab, an agonistic anti-OX40 (CD134) antibody. Cancers in dose escalation were hepatocellular, melanoma, renal cell and head and neck.

Generated by immunoSEQ multiplex PCR, the TCRdb table keeps only in-frame clones and is missing some. The sample has 45,000 to 65,000 clones, 77% seen once. Study outcomes and limitations: Relatively little clonal expansion, among the lowest observed, appeared in partial responders at 0.1-3.0 mg/kg. Low normalized T-cell clonal expansion also characterized some of the nonresponders.

Unmatched junction bases numbered 2, after V lost 3 bases and J lost 4 bases. The CDR3 consists of 13 residues. Germline loops: CDR1 SEHNR, CDR2 FQNEAQ (reference sequence). This clone was picked up one time. Its antigen is not identified. This receptor was obtained from an adult with an advanced solid tumor such as melanoma, head and neck, liver or kidney cancer. This sample comprised CD4+ or CD8+ T cells sorted from blood, obtained in a trial of the OX40 agonist ivuxolimab. The chain joins TRBV7-9 to TRBJ2-7; TRBD1 matches at 8 bases. The CDR3 region is CASSLGQVYEQYF. The CDR3 nucleotides are TGTGCCAGCAGCTTGGGACAGGTGTACGAGCAGTACTTC.